This T cell receptor beta chain was captured in a study of blood T cell repertoires in COVID-19. Study information: Nucleic acid was either cDNA or gDNA, and it came from T cells, B-cell-depleted T cells, or PBMCs.

TCRdb's copy holds only in-frame clones and misses some; the assay was immunoSEQ multiplex PCR. The table has around 250,000 clones, approximately 85% seen once; the top ten hold 5% to 6.5%. The sequence was obtained from a middle-aged man with active or convalescent COVID-19. The sequenced sample consisted of peripheral blood.

The CDR3 is CASSLGRGGQETQYF. As DNA, the CDR3 is TGTGCCAGCAGCTTGGGTCGGGGGGGCCAAGAGACCCAGTACTTC. The chain uses TRBV7-3 and TRBJ2-5, with 8 bases matching TRBD2. This CDR3 contains 15 residues. Germline trimming cut 3 bases from V and 1 base from J; bases unmatched to any gene: 4. In germline, CDR1 is SGHTA, CDR2 FQGTGA.